This passage covers 2 T cell receptor beta chains from one sample sequenced in a study of blood T cell repertoires in COVID-19 (dated by TCRdb to the early 2020s). Libraries were built with the immunoSEQ multiplex PCR assay. Held by TCRdb, this immuneACCESS table contains in-frame sequences only and omits some clones. Under half of the omission traces to an unresolved V gene where checked; the cause of the rest is unknown. The sample table lists about 200,000 clones, roughly 88% of them with a count of one. The ten top clones hold 1.5% of the sample. The sequenced material came from peripheral blood. The origin of the receptors is a man between 18 and 29 years old with active or convalescent COVID-19.

The V and J genes are TRBV30 and TRBJ2-5, with a possible D match to TRBD2 (5 bases). Germline-derived CDR1 and CDR2 are GTSNPN and SVGIG (reference sequence). This CDR3 has 13 residues. V lost 0 bases to trimming and J lost 2 bases, with 7 bases between them. The CDR3 DNA is TGTGCCTGGAGTGTAGGCGGGCAAGAGACCCAGTACTTC. Its translation is CAWSVGGQETQYF.

V and J are TRBV9 and TRBJ2-5; TRBD1 aligns across 7 bases. This CDR3 spans 14 amino acids. With 4 bases clipped from V and 4 bases from J, the junction kept 7 bases outside the gene matches. The germline V gene has CDR1 SGDLS and CDR2 YYNGEE. The CDR3 DNA follows: TGTGCCAGCAGCCGCCGACAGGGAGTAGAGACCCAGTACTTC. This codes for CASSRRQGVETQYF.